Below, 7 T cell receptor beta chains from the same sample are listed, as sequenced in a study of technical replicates of blood from a handful of donors. Generated by immunoSEQ multiplex PCR, the TCRdb table keeps only in-frame clones and is missing some. The data show some 11,000 clones, about 95% seen once. Sample: PBMCs. The receptors here all came from a human donor in good health.

This chain joins TRBV4-2 and TRBJ2-3; TRBD2 matches 10 bases. Trimming cost V 0 bases and J 1 base; bases outside gene matches: 1. Germline V lookup: CDR1 LGHNA, CDR2 YNFKEQ. The CDR3 sequence is 16 residues long. The CDR3 sequence: CASSQDLAGGTDTQYF. DNA for the CDR3: TGTGCCAGCAGCCAAGATCTAGCGGGAGGCACAGATACGCAGTATTTT.

The chain has TRBV19 and TRBJ1-1; 8 bases line up with TRBD1. With 10 bases clipped from V and 5 bases from J, the junction kept 9 bases outside the gene matches. Germline lookup yields CDR1 LNHDA and CDR2 SQIVND (reference sequence). The CDR3 sequence is 13 residues long. CDR3: CATDDRGLTEAFF. The CDR3 bases are TGTGCCACTGATGACAGGGGACTGACTGAAGCTTTCTTT.

The J gene is TRBJ1-1, the V gene TRBV6-1; possible D gene TRBD1, 6 bases. This CDR3 comprises 13 residues. Germline CDR1 reads MNHNS; CDR2 reads SASEGT. Trimming took 6 bases from V and 1 from J, leaving 9 bases between them. The CDR3 DNA is TGTGCCAGCAGCGTCAGGGGGAACACTGAAGCTTTCTTT. Translation gives CASSVRGNTEAFF.

V usage is TRBV19 and J usage is TRBJ2-7; 7 positions agree with TRBD1. Trimming at V came to 7 bases and at J to 6 bases, leaving 9 bases not matched to a gene. The germline V gene has CDR1 LNHDA and CDR2 SQIVND (reference sequence). This CDR3 has 13 amino acids. CDR3 region: CASNSQTGTEQYF. CDR3 nucleotides: TGTGCCAGTAACAGCCAGACAGGGACCGAGCAGTACTTC.

V usage is TRBV1 and J usage is TRBJ2-7; the table's D gene call, TRBD2, was not cross checked with the DNA. TRBV1 is recorded as a pseudogene. The CDR3 has 16 amino acids. The CDR3 sequence is CTSSQDQLAGLPEQYF. DNA for the CDR3: TGCACCAGCAGCCAAGATCAGCTAGCGGGACTGCCCGAGCAGTACTTC.

The rearrangement uses TRBV5-6 and TRBJ2-7; the match to TRBD1 covers 9 bases. In germline, CDR1 is SGHDT, CDR2 YYEEEE. J gave up 3 bases and V 0 bases, and 4 bases lay outside the gene matches. CDR3 size: 15 residues. CDR3 nucleotide sequence: TGTGCCAGCAGCTTGGTGGGACAGGGATACTACGAGCAGTACTTC. Protein sequence: CASSLVGQGYYEQYF.

This chain links TRBV5-1 with TRBJ1-1; TRBD1 matches 8 bases. CDR1 is SGHRS and CDR2 is YFSETQ in the germline V gene. The CDR3 spans 17 residues. V shed 4 bases, J shed 0 bases, and the junction held 11 bases outside the gene matches. The CDR3 coding sequence is TGCGCCAGCAGCCACCCTCCGGGACAGGTCATGAACACTGAAGCTTTCTTT. Its protein is CASSHPPGQVMNTEAFF.